The 18 T cell receptor beta chains given below trace back to one sample, sequenced in a study of regulatory T cells in long-lasting Graves disease. In building TCR beta libraries, iRepertoire HTBI primers were used together with Arm-PCR of CDR3 regions. TCRdb ran MiXCR on the multiplex PCR reads and lists one entry per CDR3 protein. Of about 380,000 distinct CDR3 sequences listed, roughly 15% are singletons. Time point defined: newly diagnosed GD, antithyroid drugs for less than 3 months. Extracted PBMC RNA gave rise to the TCR library. The sequencing here drew on peripheral blood mononuclear cells (PBMCs), taken at new diagnosis, from a patient treated with antithyroid drugs. Receptors originate from a female donor with Graves disease.

Many counts were recorded for this clonotype. V gene TRBV6-2 or TRBV6-3 combines with J gene TRBJ2-1, with TRBD2 matching over 10 bases. Germline trimming cut 0 bases from V and 8 bases from J; bases unmatched to any gene: 13. The CDR3 loop spans 18 amino acids. Germline V gene sequence: CDR1 MNHEY, CDR2 SVGEGT. Here the CDR3 DNA reads TGTGCCAGCAGTTACTCGCAGCTAGCGGGAGTTAGGGGGGATGAGCAGTTCTTC. Its translation: CASSYSQLAGVRGDEQFF.

The sample holds many counts of this clonotype. The chain has TRBV20-1 and TRBJ2-7; a weak D match, TRBD2 (5 bases). CDR1 is DFQATT and CDR2 is SNEGSKA in the germline V gene (reference sequence). CDR3 size: 13 residues. V was shortened by 0 bases and J by 4 bases, with 10 bases between the two germline ends. CDR3 in DNA: TGCAGTGCTAGAGATAGGGAGCCTTACGAGCAGTACTTC. Translating gives CSARDREPYEQYF.

This clonotype occurred a few times. The rearrangement links TRBV13 to TRBJ2-3, with 7 positions matching TRBD1. CDR3 size: 15 residues. Germline CDR1 and CDR2: PRHDT and FYEKMQ (reference sequence). Trimming removed 5 bases from V and 2 bases from J; junction bases left unmatched: 7. CDR3 sequence reads: CASSLRDSDTDTQYF. CDR3 bases: TGTGCCAGCAGCCTCCGGGACAGTGACACAGATACGCAGTATTTT.

This clonotype was counted ten times or more. The chain joins TRBV7-6 to TRBJ2-1, with 7 positions matching TRBD2. From germline, CDR1 is SGHVS and CDR2 FNYEAQ. V gave up 1 base and J gave up 3 bases; unmatched junction bases: 15. CDR3 length equals 19 residues. Written as DNA, the CDR3 is TGTGCCAGCAGCTTAGGTTTACCTAGCGGCCCGATCCGCTACAATGAGCAGTTCTTC. It codes for CASSLGLPSGPIRYNEQFF.

This chain joins TRBV7-3 and TRBJ1-2, with TRBD1 matching 10 bases. Germline CDR1 and CDR2: SGHTA and FQGTGA. V trimming: 5 bases; J trimming: 8 bases; junction bases outside the gene matches: 5. The CDR3 extends over 13 amino acids. The CDR3 loop reads CASSQGQGDGYTF. The CDR3 region has the DNA TGTGCCAGCAGCCAAGGACAGGGGGACGGCTACACCTTC. Supplemented by reference TRBV7-3 and TRBJ1-2, the full variable domain reads GAGVSQTPSNKVTEKGKYVELRCDPISGHTALYWYRQSLGQGPEFLIYFQGTGAADDSGLPNDRFFAVRPEGSVSTLKIQRTERGDSAVYLCASSQGQGDGYTFGSGTRLTVV.

This clonotype was observed many times. The genes are TRBV10-1 and TRBJ1-1; TRBD1 is a possible D gene (5 bases). Germline assignment: CDR1 WNHNN and CDR2 SYGVQD (reference sequence). The germline V and J ends were trimmed by 4 bases and 5 bases, with 11 bases remaining between them. The CDR3 sequence is 13 residues long. The CDR3 region has the DNA TGCGCCAGCAGTGGTGCCAGGGAAACTGAAGCTTTCTTT. As protein: CASSGARETEAFF.

This clonotype was found many times. The rearrangement links TRBV28 to TRBJ2-7; D uncertain. Germline V gene sequence: CDR1 MDHEN, CDR2 SYDVKM. The CDR3 sequence is 13 residues long. The V end was cut by 2 bases, the J end by 2 bases, with 7 bases between. The CDR3 DNA is TGTGCCAGCAGTTTAAACTTGGCCTACGAGCAGTACTTC. Its translation: CASSLNLAYEQYF.

The V and J genes are TRBV27 and TRBJ1-1; possibly TRBD1 for D (6 bases). CDR3 length equals 10 residues. Germline V CDR1 and CDR2: MNHEY, SMNVEV (reference sequence). V dropped 7 bases and J dropped 11 bases, with 11 bases sitting between them. The CDR3 sequence is CASIGGEAFF. Here the CDR3 DNA reads TGTGCCAGCATAGGGGGGGAGGCTTTCTTT.

This clonotype was observed at least ten times. This rearrangement joins TRBV20-1 to TRBJ2-7; D possibly matches TRBD1 or TRBD2 (5 bases each). There are 14 residues in the CDR3. Trimming removed 1 base at V and 1 base at J, with 11 bases between. Germline CDR1 and CDR2: DFQATT and SNEGSKA (reference sequence). Here the CDR3 DNA reads TGCAGTGCTAGAGCCTGGGACGGATCCTACGAGCAGTACTTC. It specifies CSARAWDGSYEQYF.

V usage is TRBV6-6 and J usage is TRBJ2-1; the D is unclear. V lost 0 bases, J lost 6 bases, and 9 bases lay in between. The CDR3 totals 14 residues. Germline V CDR1 and CDR2: MNHNY, SVGAGI (reference sequence). The CDR3 sequence: CASSYSQVRNEQFF. CDR3 in DNA: TGTGCCAGCAGTTACTCGCAGGTTCGCAATGAGCAGTTCTTC.

This chain links TRBV18 with TRBJ2-5; D possibly corresponds to TRBD2 (5 bases). This CDR3 has 13 amino acids. Trimming cost V 6 bases and J 4 bases, with 12 bases left between them. CDR1 is KGHSH and CDR2 is LQKENI in the germline V gene. The CDR3 bases are TGTGCCAGCTCGTCGAGGGCAGCAGAGACCCAGTACTTC. Translating it yields CASSSRAAETQYF.

This clonotype was found many times. The chain carries TRBV20-1 and TRBJ2-3; 8 positions match TRBD2. The length of the CDR3 is 16 residues. Germline CDR1 DFQATT, CDR2 SNEGSKA (reference sequence). V shed 4 bases, J shed 6 bases, and the junction held 15 bases outside the gene matches. CDR3 in amino acids: CSANAAGTRASDTQYF. The CDR3 DNA reads TGCAGTGCTAACGCTGCCGGGACTAGAGCGAGTGATACGCAGTATTTT.

The chain is built from TRBV4-2 and TRBJ2-3; 11 bases fit TRBD2. V lost 4 bases and J lost 8; bases outside the gene matches: 14. Germline CDR1 is LGHNA and CDR2 is YNFKEQ. CDR3 length: 17 residues. CDR3 amino acids: CASSPRETSGAEGTQYF. The CDR3 nucleotides read TGTGCCAGCAGCCCCCGAGAGACTAGCGGGGCGGAGGGTACGCAGTATTTT.

This clonotype was observed at least ten times. The CDR3 coding sequence is TGCGCCAGCAGCTTTAAATCCGGGACAGGGGGTTCACCCCTCCACTTT. It encodes CASSFKSGTGGSPLHF. The rearrangement joins TRBV4-3 to TRBJ1-6; 11 bases map to TRBD1. Trimming at V came to 5 bases and at J to 9 bases, leaving 9 bases not matched to a gene. Germline CDR1 is LGHNA and CDR2 is YSLEER. This CDR3 contains 16 residues.

The table lists this clonotype with a few counts. The chain links TRBV20-1 to TRBJ2-3, with 8 bases that match TRBD2. The CDR3 is 18 amino acids. The V segment lost 0 bases and the J segment 4 bases; nucleotides outside the gene matches: 15. Germline CDR1 reads DFQATT; CDR2 reads SNEGSKA (reference sequence). CDR3 loop: CSARDQHMRGAFADTQYF. CDR3 DNA: TGCAGTGCTAGAGATCAACATATGCGGGGGGCGTTTGCAGATACGCAGTATTTT.

The table lists this clonotype with many counts. The V and J genes are TRBV20-1 and TRBJ1-2; 7 nucleotides align to TRBD1. With V trimmed by 3 bases and J by 4 bases, 11 bases remained unmatched. The CDR3 length is 15 residues. Germline CDR1 and CDR2: DFQATT and SNEGSKA (reference sequence). The CDR3 reads CSASKGGGLPYGYTF. The CDR3 DNA sequence: TGCAGTGCTAGCAAGGGAGGGGGCCTCCCCTATGGCTACACCTTC.

This clonotype was counted at least ten times. The CDR3 here is CAWRGGQGRNTEAFF. As DNA, the CDR3 is TGTGCCTGGAGGGGGGGACAGGGGAGGAACACTGAAGCTTTCTTT. V gene TRBV30 combines with J gene TRBJ1-1, with TRBD1 matching 10 bases. With 3 bases clipped from V and 1 base from J, the junction kept 5 bases outside the gene matches. The CDR3 sequence is 15 residues long. The germline gives CDR1 GTSNPN, CDR2 SVGIG (reference sequence).

The V and J genes are TRBV28 and TRBJ2-3, with 8 bases aligning to TRBD2. Near its end, the DNA agrees better with TRBJ2-7, so the J call may be wrong. The CDR3 runs to 12 residues. Germline V CDR1 and CDR2: MDHEN, SYDVKM. CDR3 sequence reads: CASSLAGFEQYF. Here the CDR3 DNA reads TGTGCCAGCAGCTTAGCGGGGTTCGAGCAGTACTTC.